A single sample gave rise to the 22 T cell receptor beta chains below, sequenced in a study of blood T cell repertoires in COVID-19. Sequencing was performed with immunoSEQ multiplex PCR; in TCRdb, only in-frame clones are kept and a portion is missing. Found here are some 110,000 clones, 85% to 90% of them singletons; the top ten hold around 4.5%. Sequenced material: peripheral blood. Receptors originate from a man over 45 with acute or convalescent COVID-19.

V gene TRBV4-1 combines with J gene TRBJ1-1, with D hard to call. V dropped 4 bases and J dropped 3 bases, with 12 bases sitting between them. The germline CDR1 and CDR2 sequences are MGHRA and YSYEKL. This CDR3 region has 14 residues. The CDR3 loop reads CASSRIGDYTEAFF. CDR3 nucleotides: TGCGCCAGCAGCCGCATCGGAGATTACACTGAAGCTTTCTTT.

Written as DNA, the CDR3 is TGTGCCAGCAGTTTACTAGCGGGAGGGTTAGTGTACGAGCAGTACTTC. It yields the protein CASSLLAGGLVYEQYF. This rearrangement joins TRBV28 to TRBJ2-7, with 12 bases that match TRBD2. V shed 2 bases and J 4 bases; nucleotides not matched to a gene: 6. This CDR3 is built from 16 residues. Germline lookup yields CDR1 MDHEN and CDR2 SYDVKM.

The chain joins TRBV11-1 to TRBJ2-1; 13 bases line up with TRBD2. Germline loops: CDR1 SGHAT, CDR2 FQDESV (reference sequence). The junction had 3 bases not matched to a gene; V was cut back by 3 bases and J by 4 bases. The CDR3 runs 16 residues. CDR3: CASSFRTSGSYNEQFF. Written as DNA, the CDR3 is TGTGCCAGCAGCTTTAGGACTAGCGGGAGTTACAATGAGCAGTTCTTC.

This clone came up once. The chain uses TRBV7-9 and TRBJ1-3, with D perhaps TRBD1 (6 bases). Germline-derived CDR1 and CDR2 are SEHNR and FQNEAQ (reference sequence). This CDR3 is built from 15 residues. V lost 2 bases, J lost 4 bases, and 12 bases lay in between. CDR3 loop: CASSLSAGAGNTIYF. Written as DNA, the CDR3 is TGTGCCAGCAGCTTATCGGCAGGGGCGGGAAACACCATATATTTT.

This rearrangement joins TRBV10-1 to TRBJ2-3; D unclear. V lost 0 bases, J lost 2 bases, and 3 bases lay in between. The CDR3 spans 13 residues. Germline lookup yields CDR1 WNHNN and CDR2 SYGVQD (reference sequence). The CDR3 region is CASSESITDTQYF. The CDR3 DNA reads as TGCGCCAGCAGTGAGTCCATCACAGATACGCAGTATTTT.

CDR3 protein: CASSRGGTQYF. The CDR3 DNA reads as TGTGCCAGCAGCCGCGGGGGGACCCAGTACTTC. The chain employs TRBV7-2 and TRBJ2-5; 7 bases fit TRBD2. This CDR3 region has 11 residues. Trimming at V came to 5 bases and at J to 7 bases, leaving 1 base not matched to a gene. In germline, CDR1 is SGHTA, CDR2 FQGNSA.

The chain carries TRBV7-3 and TRBJ2-1, with D perhaps matching TRBD2 (6 bases). Trimming left V 5 bases short and J 6 bases short, with 17 bases between. The CDR3 totals 15 residues. Per the germline V gene, CDR1 is SGHTA and CDR2 is FQGTGA. CDR3 residues: CASSPQPGTPNEQFF. The CDR3 bases are TGTGCCAGCAGCCCCCAGCCCGGGACTCCCAATGAGCAGTTCTTC.

This clone showed up just a few times. The chain has TRBV7-9 and TRBJ2-1; the match to TRBD1 covers 7 bases. This CDR3 is built from 17 residues. Trimming took 4 bases from V and 2 from J; bases not matched to a gene: 11. Per the germline V gene, CDR1 is SEHNR and CDR2 is FQNEAQ (reference sequence). The chain's CDR3 is CASSSRAGTVAYNEQFF. The CDR3 nucleotides read TGTGCCAGCAGCTCCAGAGCCGGGACAGTCGCCTACAATGAGCAGTTCTTC.

This sequence joins TRBV19 and TRBJ2-1; 9 positions match TRBD2. CDR1 is LNHDA and CDR2 is SQIVND in the germline V gene (reference sequence). The CDR3 has 18 amino acids. V was pared by 3 bases and J by 8 bases, with 17 bases of the junction left unmatched. CDR3 region: CASSIRLAGQTGGDEQFF. Written as DNA, the CDR3 is TGTGCCAGTAGTATCAGGCTAGCGGGGCAGACAGGAGGGGATGAGCAGTTCTTC.

The chain links TRBV28 to TRBJ2-1, with D possibly TRBD1 on 6 matching bases. CDR1 is MDHEN and CDR2 is SYDVKM in the germline V gene. Trimming removed 5 bases at V and 5 bases at J, with 10 bases between. The CDR3 is made up of 13 amino acids. CDR3 sequence (DNA): TGTGCCAGCAGTGTAACAGGGAACAATGAGCAGTTCTTC. It translates to CASSVTGNNEQFF. Variable domain in full (rest from reference TRBV28 and TRBJ2-1): DVKVTQSSRYLVKRTGEKVFLECVQDMDHENMFWYRQDPGLGLRLIYFSYDVKMKEKGDIPEGYSVSREKKERFSLILESASTNQTSMYLCASSVTGNNEQFFGPGTRLTVL.

The chain couples TRBV18 to TRBJ2-2, with 7 bases lining up with TRBD1. The CDR3 runs 16 residues. From germline, CDR1 is KGHSH and CDR2 LQKENI. J lost 4 bases, V lost 0 bases, and 5 bases had no gene match. CDR3 amino acids: CASSPPGTASTGELFF. The CDR3 DNA reads as TGTGCCAGCTCACCACCCGGGACAGCCAGCACCGGGGAGCTGTTTTTT.

The V gene is TRBV9, the J gene TRBJ1-2; D ambiguous. The CDR3 is 15 amino acids. Trimming took 0 bases from V and 3 from J, leaving 12 bases between them. Germline lookup yields CDR1 SGDLS and CDR2 YYNGEE. This CDR3 reads CASSVDLGDYYGYTF. The CDR3 nucleotides read TGTGCCAGCAGCGTAGACCTAGGCGACTACTATGGCTACACCTTC.

The rearrangement joins TRBV7-3 to TRBJ2-1, with 8 bases fitting TRBD2. CDR1 and CDR2 from the germline V gene are SGHTA and FQGTGA. The V segment lost 6 bases and the J segment 5 bases; nucleotides outside the gene matches: 9. This CDR3 has 15 amino acids. The CDR3 region has the DNA TGTGCCAGCAGGGTTAGCGGGACGTCCCACAATGAGCAGTTCTTC. Its translation: CASRVSGTSHNEQFF.

This sequence joins TRBV6-4 and TRBJ2-3, with TRBD2 as a possible D gene (5 bases). Germline V gene sequence: CDR1 MRHNA, CDR2 SNTAGT. The V end was cut by 3 bases, the J end by 2 bases, with 12 bases between. The CDR3 loop spans 15 amino acids. CDR3 sequence: CASSESGKNTDTQYF. Here the CDR3 DNA reads TGTGCCAGCAGTGAGTCGGGGAAAAACACAGATACGCAGTATTTT.

This sequence joins TRBV12-5 and TRBJ2-2; 13 nucleotides line up with TRBD2. With 2 bases clipped from V and 4 bases from J, the junction kept 4 bases outside the gene matches. The CDR3 runs 17 residues. Germline CDR1 LGHNT, CDR2 FRNRAP. The CDR3 nucleotides are TGTGCTAGTGGTTTGCGGGGACTAGCGGGATTCACCGGGGAGCTGTTTTTT. Its translation: CASGLRGLAGFTGELFF.

In its sample, this clone was seen a few times. The DNA for the CDR3 is TGTGCCAGCAGCTTAGTCGGAGTACCTAACTATGGCTACACCTTC. Translated: CASSLVGVPNYGYTF. The chain carries TRBV7-9 and TRBJ1-2; unclear D gene. Trimming left V 1 base short and J 0 bases short, with 9 bases between. Germline V lookup: CDR1 SEHNR, CDR2 FQNEAQ (reference sequence). There are 15 residues in the CDR3.

The chain is built from TRBV12-3 or TRBV12-4 and TRBJ1-2; weak D call: TRBD1 (6 bases). This CDR3 is 13 amino acids long. Trimming pared 5 bases from V and 4 bases from J, leaving 11 bases between. Here the CDR3 reads CASSETGIYGYTF. The DNA of the CDR3 is TGTGCCAGCAGTGAGACAGGTATCTATGGCTACACCTTC.

This clone was seen a few times. This chain joins TRBV11-3 and TRBJ1-4; TRBD1 aligns across 8 bases. CDR3 length: 18 amino acids. The V gene end was trimmed by 0 bases and the J gene end by 7 bases; junction bases not matched to a gene: 13. The V gene's germline CDR1 is SGHNT and CDR2 YENEEA. The CDR3 region is CASSLDRGQGVLGEKLFF. The CDR3 DNA reads TGTGCCAGCAGCTTAGATCGAGGACAGGGCGTCCTGGGTGAAAAACTGTTTTTT.

The chain combines TRBV11-2 with TRBJ1-1; 7 nucleotides line up with TRBD1. In germline, CDR1 is SGHAT, CDR2 FQNNGV. The CDR3 spans 14 residues. With 2 bases clipped from V and 1 base from J, the junction kept 1 base outside the gene matches. CDR3 in DNA: TGTGCCAGCAGCTTATACAGGGGGAACACTGAAGCTTTCTTT. Encoded protein: CASSLYRGNTEAFF.

The count of this clone is one. CDR3 DNA sequence: TGTGCCAGCAGTAACAGGGGGACCTACGAGCAGTACTTC. Translated: CASSNRGTYEQYF. This chain joins TRBV6-5 and TRBJ2-7, with 8 bases fitting TRBD1. J was trimmed by 2 bases and V by 5 bases; bases with no gene match: 2. The CDR3 runs 13 residues. Germline V gene lookup returns CDR1 MNHEY and CDR2 SVGAGI.

In this sample, this clone turned up once. The chain is built from TRBV5-1 and TRBJ1-2, with D possibly being TRBD1 (5 bases). The germline CDR1 and CDR2 sequences are SGHRS and YFSETQ. The CDR3 has 14 residues. Trimming left V 0 bases short and J 5 bases short, with 11 bases between. CDR3 sequence (DNA): TGCGCCAGCAGCTTGGTCCCAGGGCCGTATGGCTACACCTTC. Amino acids: CASSLVPGPYGYTF.

V gene TRBV7-6 combines with J gene TRBJ2-1; 7 bases match TRBD2. This CDR3 contains 16 residues. CDR1 and CDR2 from the germline V gene are SGHVS and FNYEAQ. V was clipped by 2 bases and J by 7 bases; unmatched bases: 11. CDR3 residues: CASSLLAGVTNNEQFF. CDR3 coding DNA: TGTGCCAGCAGCTTATTGGCGGGAGTGACTAATAATGAGCAGTTCTTC.